The rows below give T cell receptor beta chains drawn from one sample of a study of cytomegalovirus exposure and HLA in healthy donors. TCRdb's copy holds only in-frame clones and misses some; the assay was immunoSEQ multiplex PCR. The sample contains 140,000 to 150,000 clones, around four fifths of which appear only once. Sequencing was carried out using PBMCs. These receptors were obtained from a woman aged 60-75 years in good health and CMV-seropositive. Each CDR3 is given with its conserved first and last residue. Clone size, where shown, is once, few, many, or a class for clones that have expanded.

clone_size: .; v_call: TRBV7-2; cdr3_aa: CASSPQGGYEQYF
clone_size: .; v_call: TRBV7-6; cdr3_aa: CASSLTGDPNQPQHF
clone_size: once; v_call: TRBV28; cdr3_aa: CASRLQGGRLYEQYF
clone_size: .; v_call: TRBV29-1; cdr3_aa: CSAYRLAGELFF
clone_size: .; v_call: TRBV29-1; cdr3_aa: CSVAKNFAGPETQYF
clone_size: once; v_call: TRBV29-1; cdr3_aa: CSVGHSPSGRNEQFF
clone_size: .; v_call: TRBV27; cdr3_aa: CASSAASGRTYEQYF
clone_size: few; v_call: TRBV7-2; cdr3_aa: CASSPGRVSYGYTF
clone_size: .; v_call: TRBV7-9; cdr3_aa: CASSLSGSYEQYF
clone_size: .; v_call: TRBV7-2; cdr3_aa: CASSWGRSGSTDTQYF
clone_size: .; v_call: TRBV27; cdr3_aa: CASSLLYEQYF
clone_size: .; v_call: TRBV7-9; cdr3_aa: CASSPTGGTGELFF
clone_size: .; v_call: TRBV19; cdr3_aa: CASRRENTGELFF
clone_size: .; v_call: TRBV5-1; cdr3_aa: CASSLQGNTEAFF
clone_size: .; v_call: TRBV29-1; cdr3_aa: CSGHGDLTYEQYF
clone_size: .; v_call: TRBV5-1; cdr3_aa: CASSWGGFGSNQPQHF
clone_size: .; v_call: TRBV6-4; cdr3_aa: CASSPSLRGNTDTQYF
clone_size: .; v_call: TRBV11-2; cdr3_aa: CASSLAGLASSYEQYF
clone_size: .; v_call: TRBV4-2; cdr3_aa: CASSPDSGELFF
clone_size: once; v_call: TRBV9; cdr3_aa: CASSVDSVLVEQFF
clone_size: .; v_call: TRBV6-6; cdr3_aa: CASSYSQAVPYNEQFF
clone_size: .; v_call: TRBV7-9; cdr3_aa: CASSLAQGVIMDEQYF
clone_size: .; v_call: TRBV5-1; cdr3_aa: CASSFLGTSGRQREQYF
clone_size: .; v_call: TRBV11-2; cdr3_aa: CASRGGLAVSYEQYF
clone_size: .; v_call: TRBV7-6; cdr3_aa: CASSAQLRGESSVKNIQYF
clone_size: .; v_call: TRBV5-5; cdr3_aa: CASSLLIPSSGNTIYF
clone_size: .; v_call: TRBV6-4; cdr3_aa: CASAPIRTQYF
clone_size: .; v_call: TRBV5-8; cdr3_aa: CASSRLTAYNEQFF
clone_size: .; v_call: TRBV6-5; cdr3_aa: CASTRGFGNTIYF
clone_size: .; v_call: TRBV4-2; cdr3_aa: CASSQVGASGGSYEQYF
clone_size: .; v_call: TRBV5-6; cdr3_aa: CASSLAQNTEAFF
clone_size: few; v_call: TRBV30; cdr3_aa: CAWSTLGLAGGQLHEQYF
clone_size: once; v_call: TRBV7-9; cdr3_aa: CASSYRGDAEAFF
clone_size: .; v_call: TRBV5-4; cdr3_aa: CASSSTGANVLTF
clone_size: .; v_call: TRBV5-5; cdr3_aa: CASSLGTGVTEAFF
clone_size: .; v_call: TRBV11-2; cdr3_aa: CASSLGLAFYEQYF
clone_size: .; v_call: TRBV15; cdr3_aa: CATSRGGQGYYEQYF
clone_size: .; v_call: TRBV9; cdr3_aa: CASSTGLAGGSYEQYF
clone_size: .; v_call: TRBV19; cdr3_aa: CASQIWGSGANVLTF
clone_size: .; v_call: TRBV7-2; cdr3_aa: CASSPDSGRRGGELFF
clone_size: once; v_call: TRBV27; cdr3_aa: CASSLGGSYEQYF
clone_size: .; v_call: TRBV7-2; cdr3_aa: CASSPPVTGLGETQYF